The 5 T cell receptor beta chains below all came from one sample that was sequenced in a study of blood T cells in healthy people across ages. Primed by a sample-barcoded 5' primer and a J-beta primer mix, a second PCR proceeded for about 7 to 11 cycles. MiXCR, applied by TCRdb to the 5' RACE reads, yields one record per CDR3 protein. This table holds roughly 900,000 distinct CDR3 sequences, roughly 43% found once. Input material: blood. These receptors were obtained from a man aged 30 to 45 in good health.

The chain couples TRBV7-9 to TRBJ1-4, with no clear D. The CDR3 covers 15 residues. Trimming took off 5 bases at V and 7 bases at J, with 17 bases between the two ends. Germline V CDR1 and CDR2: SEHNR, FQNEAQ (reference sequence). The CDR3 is CASSERTLPGEKLFF. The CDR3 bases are TGTGCCAGCAGCGAACGGACCCTCCCCGGTGAAAAACTGTTTTTT.

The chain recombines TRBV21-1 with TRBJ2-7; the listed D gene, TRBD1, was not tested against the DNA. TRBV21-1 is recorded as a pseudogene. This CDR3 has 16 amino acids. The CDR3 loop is CASSRRDRARSYEQYF. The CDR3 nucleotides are TGTGCCAGCAGCAGACGGGACAGGGCCCGATCCTACGAGCAGTACTTC.

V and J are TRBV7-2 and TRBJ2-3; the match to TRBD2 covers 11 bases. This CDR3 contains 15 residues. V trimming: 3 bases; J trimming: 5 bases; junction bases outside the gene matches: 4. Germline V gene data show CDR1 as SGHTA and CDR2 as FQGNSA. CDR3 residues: CASSLTSGAGDTQYF. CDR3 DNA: TGTGCCAGCAGCTTGACTAGCGGGGCCGGAGATACGCAGTATTTT.

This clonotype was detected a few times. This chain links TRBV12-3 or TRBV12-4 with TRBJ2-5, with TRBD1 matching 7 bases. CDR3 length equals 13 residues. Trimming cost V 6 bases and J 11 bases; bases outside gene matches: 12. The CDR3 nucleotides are TGTGCCAGCAGCAAGAGCAGAGGGGGCGTGCAGTACTTC. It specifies CASSKSRGGVQYF.

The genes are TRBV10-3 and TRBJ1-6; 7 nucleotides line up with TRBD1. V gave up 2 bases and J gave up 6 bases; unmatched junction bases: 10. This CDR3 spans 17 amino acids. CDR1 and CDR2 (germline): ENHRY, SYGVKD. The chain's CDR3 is CAISEAGKQGSNSPLHF. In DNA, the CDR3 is TGTGCCATCAGTGAGGCCGGGAAACAGGGGTCTAATTCACCCCTCCACTTT.